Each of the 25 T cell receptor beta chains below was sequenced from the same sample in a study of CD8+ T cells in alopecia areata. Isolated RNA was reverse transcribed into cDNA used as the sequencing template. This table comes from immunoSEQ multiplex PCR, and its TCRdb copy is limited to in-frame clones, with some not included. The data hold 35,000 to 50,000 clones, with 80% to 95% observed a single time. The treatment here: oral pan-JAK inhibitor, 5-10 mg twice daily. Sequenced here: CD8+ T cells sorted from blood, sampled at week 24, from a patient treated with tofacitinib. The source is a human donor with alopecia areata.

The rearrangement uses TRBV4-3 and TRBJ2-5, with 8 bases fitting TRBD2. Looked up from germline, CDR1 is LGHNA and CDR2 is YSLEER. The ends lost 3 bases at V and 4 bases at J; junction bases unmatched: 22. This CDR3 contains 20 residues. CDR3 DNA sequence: TGCGCCAGCAGCCAGCTCGTTCGGGTAGCGGGACCCAAAGAGGGAGAGACCCAGTACTTC. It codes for CASSQLVRVAGPKEGETQYF.

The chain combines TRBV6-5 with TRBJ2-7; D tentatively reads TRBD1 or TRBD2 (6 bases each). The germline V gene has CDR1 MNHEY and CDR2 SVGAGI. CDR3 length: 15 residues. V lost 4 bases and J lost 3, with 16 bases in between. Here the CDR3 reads CASSWGAGVGYEQYF. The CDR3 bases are TGTGCCAGCAGTTGGGGGGCAGGCGTTGGCTACGAGCAGTACTTC.

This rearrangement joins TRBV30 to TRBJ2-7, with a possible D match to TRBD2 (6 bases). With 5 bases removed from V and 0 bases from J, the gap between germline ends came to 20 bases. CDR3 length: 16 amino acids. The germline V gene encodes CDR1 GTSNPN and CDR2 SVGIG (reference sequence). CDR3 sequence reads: CAWGGVGSGPSYEQYF. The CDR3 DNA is TGTGCCTGGGGAGGGGTGGGTAGCGGTCCCTCCTACGAGCAGTACTTC.

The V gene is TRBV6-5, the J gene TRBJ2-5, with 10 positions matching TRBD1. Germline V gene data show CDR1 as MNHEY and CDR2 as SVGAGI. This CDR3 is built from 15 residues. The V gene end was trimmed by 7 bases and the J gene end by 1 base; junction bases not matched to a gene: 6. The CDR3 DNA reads TGTGCCAGCACCCCGGACAGGGGGACCCAAGAGACCCAGTACTTC. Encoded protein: CASTPDRGTQETQYF.

The CDR3 coding sequence is TGCAGCGTCGATAGTGGGGGTAAAGGGGCAGATACGCAGTATTTT. Protein product: CSVDSGGKGADTQYF. The chain has TRBV29-1 and TRBJ2-3; D might be TRBD1 or TRBD2, each matching 5 bases. From germline, CDR1 is SQVTM and CDR2 ANQGSEA. The CDR3 has 15 residues. Trimming removed 6 bases at V and 4 bases at J, with 20 bases between.

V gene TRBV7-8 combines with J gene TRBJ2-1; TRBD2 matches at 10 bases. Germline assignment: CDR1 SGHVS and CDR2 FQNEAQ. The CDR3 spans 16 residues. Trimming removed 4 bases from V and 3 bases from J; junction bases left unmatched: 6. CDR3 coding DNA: TGTGCCAGCAGCTCCCCCGGGACTAGCGACTACAATGAGCAGTTCTTC. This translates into CASSSPGTSDYNEQFF.

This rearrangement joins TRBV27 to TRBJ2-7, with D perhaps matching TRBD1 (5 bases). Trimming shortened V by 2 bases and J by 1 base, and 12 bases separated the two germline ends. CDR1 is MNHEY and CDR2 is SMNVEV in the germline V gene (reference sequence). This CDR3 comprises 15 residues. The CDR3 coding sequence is TGTGCCAGCAGTTTAAGGGGTCCCGCGTCCTACGAGCAGTACTTC. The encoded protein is CASSLRGPASYEQYF.

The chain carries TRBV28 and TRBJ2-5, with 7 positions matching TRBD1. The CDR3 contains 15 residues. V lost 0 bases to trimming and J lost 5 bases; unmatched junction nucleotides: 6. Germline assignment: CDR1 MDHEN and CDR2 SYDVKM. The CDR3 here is CASSLWAQGSETQYF. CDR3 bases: TGTGCCAGCAGTTTATGGGCACAGGGGTCGGAGACCCAGTACTTC.

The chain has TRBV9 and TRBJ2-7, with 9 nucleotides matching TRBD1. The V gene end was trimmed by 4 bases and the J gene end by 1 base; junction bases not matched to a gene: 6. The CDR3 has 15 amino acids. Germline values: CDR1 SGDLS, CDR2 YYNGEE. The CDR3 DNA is TGTGCCAGCAGCCCTCGACAGGGGGATTCCTACGAGCAGTACTTC. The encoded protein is CASSPRQGDSYEQYF.

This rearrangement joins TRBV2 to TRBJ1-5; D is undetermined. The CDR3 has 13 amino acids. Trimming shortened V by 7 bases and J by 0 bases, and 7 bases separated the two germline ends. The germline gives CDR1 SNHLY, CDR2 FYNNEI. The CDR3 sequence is CASTLNSNQPQHF. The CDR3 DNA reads TGTGCCAGCACCTTAAATAGCAATCAGCCCCAGCATTTT.

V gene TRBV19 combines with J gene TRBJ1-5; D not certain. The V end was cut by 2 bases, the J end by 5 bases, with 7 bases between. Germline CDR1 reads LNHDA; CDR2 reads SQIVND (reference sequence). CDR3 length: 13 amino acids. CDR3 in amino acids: CASSIREHQPQHF. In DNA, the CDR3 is TGTGCCAGTAGTATAAGGGAGCATCAGCCCCAGCATTTT. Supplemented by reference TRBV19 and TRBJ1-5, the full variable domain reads DGGITQSPKYLFRKEGQNVTLSCEQNLNHDAMYWYRQDPGQGLRLIYYSQIVNDFQKGDIAEGYSVSREKKESFPLTVTSAQKNPTAFYLCASSIREHQPQHFGDGTRLSIL.

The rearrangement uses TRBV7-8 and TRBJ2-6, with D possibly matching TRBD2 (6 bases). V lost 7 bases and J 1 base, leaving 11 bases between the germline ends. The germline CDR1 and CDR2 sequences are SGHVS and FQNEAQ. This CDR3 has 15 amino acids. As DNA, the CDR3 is TGTGCCAGCACCGTTGGAGGGTCTGGGGCCAACGTCCTGACTTTC. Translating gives CASTVGGSGANVLTF.

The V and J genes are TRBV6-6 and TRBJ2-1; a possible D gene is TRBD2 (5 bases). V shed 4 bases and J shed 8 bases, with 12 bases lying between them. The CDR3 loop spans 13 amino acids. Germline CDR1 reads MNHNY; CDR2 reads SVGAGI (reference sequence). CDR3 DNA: TGTGCCAGCAGTTTTGGGCTAGCCGATGAGCAGTTCTTC. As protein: CASSFGLADEQFF.

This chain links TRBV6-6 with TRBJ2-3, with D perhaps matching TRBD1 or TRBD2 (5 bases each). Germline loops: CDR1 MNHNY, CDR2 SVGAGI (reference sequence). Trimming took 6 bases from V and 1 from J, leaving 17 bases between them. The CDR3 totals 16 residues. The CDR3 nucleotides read TGTGCCAGCAGCGACAGTACTAGTTACGGCACAGATACGCAGTATTTT. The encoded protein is CASSDSTSYGTDTQYF.

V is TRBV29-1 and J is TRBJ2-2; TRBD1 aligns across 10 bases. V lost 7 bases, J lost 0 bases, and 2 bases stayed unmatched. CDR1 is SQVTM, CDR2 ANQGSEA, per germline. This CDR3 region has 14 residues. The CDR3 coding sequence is TGCAGCGCCGACAGGGGGCCGAACACCGGGGAGCTGTTTTTT. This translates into CSADRGPNTGELFF.

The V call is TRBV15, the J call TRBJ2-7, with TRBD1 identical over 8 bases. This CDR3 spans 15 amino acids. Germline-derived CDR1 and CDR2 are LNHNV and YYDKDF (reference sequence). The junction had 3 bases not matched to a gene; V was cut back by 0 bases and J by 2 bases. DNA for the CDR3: TGTGCCACCAGCAGAGATCAGGGGGCCCCCTACGAGCAGTACTTC. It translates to CATSRDQGAPYEQYF.

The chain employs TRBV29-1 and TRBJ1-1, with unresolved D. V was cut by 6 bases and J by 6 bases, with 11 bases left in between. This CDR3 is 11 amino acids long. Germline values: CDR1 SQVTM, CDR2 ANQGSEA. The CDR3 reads CSVGEGAEAFF. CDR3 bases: TGCAGCGTCGGGGAAGGCGCTGAAGCTTTCTTT.

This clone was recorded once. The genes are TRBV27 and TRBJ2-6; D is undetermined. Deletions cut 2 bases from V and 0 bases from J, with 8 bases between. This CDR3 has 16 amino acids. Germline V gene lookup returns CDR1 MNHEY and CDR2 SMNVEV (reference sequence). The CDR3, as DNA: TGTGCCAGCAGTTTACTCAGAAGCTCTGGGGCCAACGTCCTGACTTTC. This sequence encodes CASSLLRSSGANVLTF.

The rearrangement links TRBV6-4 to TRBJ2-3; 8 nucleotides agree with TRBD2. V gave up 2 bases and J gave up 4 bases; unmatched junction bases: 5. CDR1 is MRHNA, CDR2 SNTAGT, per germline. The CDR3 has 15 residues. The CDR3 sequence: CASSDGVSGADTQYF. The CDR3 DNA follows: TGTGCCAGCAGTGACGGGGTTAGCGGGGCAGATACGCAGTATTTT.

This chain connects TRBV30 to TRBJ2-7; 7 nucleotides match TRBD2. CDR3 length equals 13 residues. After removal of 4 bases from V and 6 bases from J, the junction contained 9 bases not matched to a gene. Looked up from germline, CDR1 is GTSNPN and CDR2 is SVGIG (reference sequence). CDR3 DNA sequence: TGTGCCTGGACCCTGGGAGGGATAGGCGAGCAGTACTTC. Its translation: CAWTLGGIGEQYF. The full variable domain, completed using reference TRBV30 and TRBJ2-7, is SQTIHQWPATLVQPVGSPLSLECTVEGTSNPNLYWYRQAAGRGLQLLFYSVGIGQISSEVPQNLSASRPQDRQFILSSKKLLLSDSGFYLCAWTLGGIGEQYFGPGTRLTVT.

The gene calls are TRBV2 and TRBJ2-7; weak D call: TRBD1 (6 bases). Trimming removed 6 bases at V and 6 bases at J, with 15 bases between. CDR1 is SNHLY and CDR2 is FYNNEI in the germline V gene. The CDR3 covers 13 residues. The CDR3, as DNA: TGTGCCAGCAGAGGCAGGGGAAGCACCGAGCAGTACTTC. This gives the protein CASRGRGSTEQYF.

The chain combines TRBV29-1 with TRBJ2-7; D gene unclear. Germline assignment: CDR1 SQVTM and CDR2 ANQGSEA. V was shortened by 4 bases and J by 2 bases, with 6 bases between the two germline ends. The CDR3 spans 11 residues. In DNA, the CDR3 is TGCAGCGTTGTGTATACCTACGAGCAGTACTTC. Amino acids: CSVVYTYEQYF.

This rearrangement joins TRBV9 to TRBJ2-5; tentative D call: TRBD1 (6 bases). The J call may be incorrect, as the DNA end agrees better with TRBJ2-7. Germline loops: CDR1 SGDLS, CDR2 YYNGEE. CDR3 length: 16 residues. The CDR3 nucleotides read TGTGCCAGCAGCGTAGCCCCGGACAGACTGACTTACGAGCAGTACTTC. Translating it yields CASSVAPDRLTYEQYF.

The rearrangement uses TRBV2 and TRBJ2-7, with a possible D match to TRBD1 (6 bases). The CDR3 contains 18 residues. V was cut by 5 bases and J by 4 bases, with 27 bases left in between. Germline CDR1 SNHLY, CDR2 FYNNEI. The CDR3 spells CASSRPSLDSPLLYEQYF. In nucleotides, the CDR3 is TGTGCCAGCAGTCGGCCCTCCTTGGACAGTCCCCTCCTTTACGAGCAGTACTTC.

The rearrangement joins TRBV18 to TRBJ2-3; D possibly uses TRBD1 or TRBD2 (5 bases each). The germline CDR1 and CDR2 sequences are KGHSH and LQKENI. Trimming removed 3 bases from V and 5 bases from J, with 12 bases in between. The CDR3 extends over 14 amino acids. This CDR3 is CASSPSEGLDTQYF. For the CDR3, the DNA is TGTGCCAGCTCACCCTCTGAGGGGTTAGATACGCAGTATTTT.